Listed below are T cell receptor beta chains from one sample, sequenced in a study of neurological immune-mediated disorders. Via MiXCR, TCRdb re-called the 5' RACE reads, giving one row per CDR3 protein. Found here are about 120,000 distinct CDR3 sequences, roughly 3.1% of them singletons; the top ten hold over 1%. Input material: PBMCs. These receptors all stem from a woman aged 30 to 39 with multiple sclerosis. Each CDR3 is given with its conserved first and last residue.

V | CDR3
TRBV27 | CASSRGVINEKLFF
TRBV3-1 | CASSQVGGLVTYEQYF
TRBV15 | CATSNLRAPRQPQHF
TRBV12-3/TRBV12-4 | CASSSRLAEPEQYF
TRBV20-1 | CSARAGATNTEAFF
TRBV6-5 | CASSPNRAPNEQFF
TRBV5-1 | CASREQDSYEQYF
TRBV6-2/TRBV6-3 | CASRLRASGFFPYEQYF
TRBV20-1 | CSASTGSFYTF
TRBV6-5 | CASSYGQSSGNTIYF